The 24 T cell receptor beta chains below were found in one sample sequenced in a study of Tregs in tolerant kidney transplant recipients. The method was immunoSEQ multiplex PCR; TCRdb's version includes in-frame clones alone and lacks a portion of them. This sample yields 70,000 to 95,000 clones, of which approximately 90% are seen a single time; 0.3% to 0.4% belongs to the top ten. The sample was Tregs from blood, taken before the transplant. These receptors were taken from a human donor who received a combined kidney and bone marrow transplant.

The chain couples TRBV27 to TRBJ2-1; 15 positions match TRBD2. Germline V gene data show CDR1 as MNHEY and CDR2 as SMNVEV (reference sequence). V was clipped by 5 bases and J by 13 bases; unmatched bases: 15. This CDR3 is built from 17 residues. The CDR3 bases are TGTGCCAGCAGTATGCCCCAAACCGGGACTAGCGGGAGGTTTCAGTTCTTC. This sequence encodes CASSMPQTGTSGRFQFF.

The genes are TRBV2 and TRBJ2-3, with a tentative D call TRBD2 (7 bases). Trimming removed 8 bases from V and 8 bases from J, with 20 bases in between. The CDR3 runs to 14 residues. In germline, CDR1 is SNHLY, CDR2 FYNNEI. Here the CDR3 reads CASLGGGGSGTQYF. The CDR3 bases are TGTGCCAGCCTCGGCGGGGGCGGCTCAGGTACGCAGTATTTT.

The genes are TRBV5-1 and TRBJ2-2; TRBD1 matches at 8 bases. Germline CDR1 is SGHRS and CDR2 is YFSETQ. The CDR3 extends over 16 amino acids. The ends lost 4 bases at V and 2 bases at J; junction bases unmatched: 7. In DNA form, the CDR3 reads TGCGCCAGCAGCCTGAGACAGGGGCGAAACACCGGGGAGCTGTTTTTT. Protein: CASSLRQGRNTGELFF.

The CDR3 reads CASRPSLGTDTQYF. CDR3 sequence (DNA): TGTGCCAGCAGACCCTCCCTTGGCACAGATACGCAGTATTTT. The chain joins TRBV28 to TRBJ2-3; D not certain. CDR3 length: 14 residues. Germline V lookup: CDR1 MDHEN, CDR2 SYDVKM. The V end lost 6 bases, the J end lost 1 base, and 11 bases lay between the germline ends.

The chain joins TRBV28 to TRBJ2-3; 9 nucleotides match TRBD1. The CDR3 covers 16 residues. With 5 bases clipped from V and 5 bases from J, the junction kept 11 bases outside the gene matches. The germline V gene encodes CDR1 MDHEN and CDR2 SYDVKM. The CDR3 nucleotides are TGTGCCAGCAGTCCCCGAGGGACAGGGAATCAAGATACGCAGTATTTT. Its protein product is CASSPRGTGNQDTQYF.

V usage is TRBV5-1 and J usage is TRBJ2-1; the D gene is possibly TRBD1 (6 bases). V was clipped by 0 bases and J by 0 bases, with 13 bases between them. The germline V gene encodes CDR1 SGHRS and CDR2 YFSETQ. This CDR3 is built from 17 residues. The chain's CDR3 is CASSLADRPLSYNEQFF. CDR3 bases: TGCGCCAGCAGCTTGGCCGACAGGCCCCTCTCCTACAATGAGCAGTTCTTC.

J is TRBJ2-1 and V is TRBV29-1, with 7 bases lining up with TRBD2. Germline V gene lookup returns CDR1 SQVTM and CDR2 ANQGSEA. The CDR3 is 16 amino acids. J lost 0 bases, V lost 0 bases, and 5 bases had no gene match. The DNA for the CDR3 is TGCAGCGTTGAAGATCTCCGGGGGGACTCCTACAATGAGCAGTTCTTC. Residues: CSVEDLRGDSYNEQFF.

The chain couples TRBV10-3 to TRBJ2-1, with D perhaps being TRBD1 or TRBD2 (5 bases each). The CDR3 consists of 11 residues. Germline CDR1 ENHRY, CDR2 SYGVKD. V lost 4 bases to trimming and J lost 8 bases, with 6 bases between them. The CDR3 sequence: CAISGGDEQFF. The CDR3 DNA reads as TGTGCCATCAGTGGAGGGGATGAGCAGTTCTTC.

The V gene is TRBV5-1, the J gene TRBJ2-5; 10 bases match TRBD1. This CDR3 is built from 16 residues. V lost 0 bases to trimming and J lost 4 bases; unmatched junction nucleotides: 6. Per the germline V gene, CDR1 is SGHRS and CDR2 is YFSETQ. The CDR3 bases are TGCGCCAGCAGCTTGGCGGGACAGGGGTTTGGAGAGACCCAGTACTTC. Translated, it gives CASSLAGQGFGETQYF.

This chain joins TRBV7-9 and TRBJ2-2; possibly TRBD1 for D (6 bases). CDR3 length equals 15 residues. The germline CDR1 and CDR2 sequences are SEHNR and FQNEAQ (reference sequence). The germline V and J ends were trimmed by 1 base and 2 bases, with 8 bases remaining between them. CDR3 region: CASSLGGTNTGELFF. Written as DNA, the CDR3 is TGTGCCAGCAGCTTAGGAGGGACAAACACCGGGGAGCTGTTTTTT.

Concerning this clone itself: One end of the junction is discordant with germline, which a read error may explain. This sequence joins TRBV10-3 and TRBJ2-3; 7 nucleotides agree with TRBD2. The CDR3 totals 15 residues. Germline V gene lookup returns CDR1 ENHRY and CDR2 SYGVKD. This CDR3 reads CAIREWGGDTDTQYF. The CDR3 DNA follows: TGTGCCATCAGGGAGTGGGGGGGGGACACAGATACGCAGTATTTT.

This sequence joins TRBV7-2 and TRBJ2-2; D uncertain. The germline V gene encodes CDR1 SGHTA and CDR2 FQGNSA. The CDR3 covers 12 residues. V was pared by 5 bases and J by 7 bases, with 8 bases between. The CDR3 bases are TGTGCCAGCAGCCTCGATGTCGGGGAGCTGTTTTTT. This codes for CASSLDVGELFF.

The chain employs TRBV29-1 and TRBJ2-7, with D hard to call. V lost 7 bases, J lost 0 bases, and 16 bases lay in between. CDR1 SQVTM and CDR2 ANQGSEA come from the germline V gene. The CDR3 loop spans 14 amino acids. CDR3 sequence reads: CSACRTQSSYEQYF. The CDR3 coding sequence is TGCAGCGCGTGCCGTACGCAGAGCTCCTACGAGCAGTACTTC.

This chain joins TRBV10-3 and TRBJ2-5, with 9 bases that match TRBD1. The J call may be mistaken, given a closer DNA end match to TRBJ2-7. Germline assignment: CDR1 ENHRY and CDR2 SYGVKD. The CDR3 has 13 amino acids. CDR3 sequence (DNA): TGTGCCATCAAGGGGACAGGGTACCACGAGCAGTACTTC. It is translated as CAIKGTGYHEQYF.

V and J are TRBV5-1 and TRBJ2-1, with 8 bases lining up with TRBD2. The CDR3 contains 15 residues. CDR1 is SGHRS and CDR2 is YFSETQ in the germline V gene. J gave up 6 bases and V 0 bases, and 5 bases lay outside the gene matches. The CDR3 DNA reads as TGCGCCAGCAGCTTGGGGGCGGGAGGTAGCAATGAGCAGTTCTTC. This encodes CASSLGAGGSNEQFF.

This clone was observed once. The DNA of the CDR3 is TGTGCCAGCAGTTCTGCGGGAGGCCAGAGCACAGATACGCAGTATTTT. Protein sequence: CASSSAGGQSTDTQYF. V usage is TRBV28 and J usage is TRBJ2-3; 8 bases align to TRBD2. In germline, CDR1 is MDHEN, CDR2 SYDVKM. Germline trimming cut 4 bases from V and 0 bases from J; bases unmatched to any gene: 6. This CDR3 has 16 residues.

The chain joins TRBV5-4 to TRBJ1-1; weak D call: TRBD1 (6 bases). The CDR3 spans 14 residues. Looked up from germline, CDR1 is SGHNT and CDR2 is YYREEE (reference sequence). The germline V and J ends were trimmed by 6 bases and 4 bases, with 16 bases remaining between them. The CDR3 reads CASTRGQGSTEAFF. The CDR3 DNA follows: TGTGCCAGCACCCGAGGGCAGGGGTCCACTGAAGCTTTCTTT. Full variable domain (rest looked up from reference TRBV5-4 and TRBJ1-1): ETGVTQSPTHLIKTRGQQVTLRCSSQSGHNTVSWYQQALGQGPQFIFQYYREEENGRGNFPPRFSGLQFPNYSSELNVNALELDDSALYLCASTRGQGSTEAFFGQGTRLTVV.

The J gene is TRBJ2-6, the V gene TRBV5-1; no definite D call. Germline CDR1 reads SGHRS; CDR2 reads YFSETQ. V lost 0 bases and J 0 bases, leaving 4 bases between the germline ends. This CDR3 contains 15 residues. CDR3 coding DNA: TGCGCCAGCAGCTTGGGGTCCTCTGGGGCCAACGTCCTGACTTTC. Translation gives CASSLGSSGANVLTF.

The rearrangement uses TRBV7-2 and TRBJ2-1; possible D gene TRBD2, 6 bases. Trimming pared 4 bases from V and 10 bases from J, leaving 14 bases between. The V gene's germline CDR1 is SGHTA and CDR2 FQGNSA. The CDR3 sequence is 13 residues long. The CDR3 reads CASSWELGREQFF. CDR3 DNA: TGTGCCAGCAGCTGGGAGCTGGGGAGGGAGCAGTTCTTC.

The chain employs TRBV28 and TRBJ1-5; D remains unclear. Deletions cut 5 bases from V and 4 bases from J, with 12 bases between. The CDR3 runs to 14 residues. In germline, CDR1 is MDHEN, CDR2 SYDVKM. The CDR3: CASSPWGDNQPQHF. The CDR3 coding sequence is TGTGCCAGCAGTCCATGGGGTGATAATCAGCCCCAGCATTTT.

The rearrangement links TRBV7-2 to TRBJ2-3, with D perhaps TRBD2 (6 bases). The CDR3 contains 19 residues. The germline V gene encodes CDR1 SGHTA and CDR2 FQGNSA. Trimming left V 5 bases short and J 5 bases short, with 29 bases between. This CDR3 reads CASSPRKSGLPLIRDTQYF. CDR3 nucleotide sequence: TGTGCCAGCAGCCCGAGAAAGTCGGGACTTCCGCTGATTAGAGATACGCAGTATTTT.

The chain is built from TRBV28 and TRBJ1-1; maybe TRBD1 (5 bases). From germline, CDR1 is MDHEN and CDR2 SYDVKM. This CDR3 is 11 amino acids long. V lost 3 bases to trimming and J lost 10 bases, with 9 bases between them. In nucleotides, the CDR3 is TGTGCCAGCAGTTTTTCCGGGGCAGCTTTCTTT. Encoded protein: CASSFSGAAFF.

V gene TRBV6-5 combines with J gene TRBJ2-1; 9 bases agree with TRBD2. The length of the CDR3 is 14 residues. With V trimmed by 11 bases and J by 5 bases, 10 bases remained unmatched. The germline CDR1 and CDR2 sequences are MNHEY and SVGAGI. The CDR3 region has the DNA TGTGCCTCCGGAAGCGGGAGGAGGGACAATGAGCAGTTCTTC. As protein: CASGSGRRDNEQFF.

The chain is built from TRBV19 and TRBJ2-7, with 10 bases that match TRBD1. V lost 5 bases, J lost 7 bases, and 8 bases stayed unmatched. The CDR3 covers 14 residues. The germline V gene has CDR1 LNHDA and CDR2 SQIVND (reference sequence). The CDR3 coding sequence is TGTGCCAGTAGTGCATGGGGGACAGGGGTGGAGCAGTACTTC. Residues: CASSAWGTGVEQYF.